What follows describes a single T cell receptor beta chain. No antigen is known for it. At one boundary the junction diverges from the germline segment, which might be a read error. This sample was included in a study of T cell repertoires in ileal Crohn's disease. General study results and limits: Active smokers at surgery had more clonal expansions than non-smokers. Every patient over 26.8% clonality showed endoscopic recurrence.

CDR1 and CDR2 (germline): LNHNV, YYDKDF (reference sequence). This CDR3 comprises 13 residues. Sequenced by immunoSEQ multiplex PCR; TCRdb stores in-frame clones only, minus some. Here the sample spans 17,000 or so clones, about 86% being singletons. This TCR derives from an adult with Crohn's disease. The genes are TRBV15 and TRBJ1-1; TRBD1 might be the D (5 bases). The sample was ileal tissue. CDR3 in DNA: TGTGCCACCGGCAGACTCAGGGACACTGAAGCTTTCTTT. Protein sequence: CATGRLRDTEAFF. Variable domain in full (rest from reference TRBV15 and TRBJ1-1): DAMVIQNPRYQVTQFGKPVTLSCSQTLNHNVMYWYQQKSSQAPKLLFHYYDKDFNNEADTPDNFQSRRPNTSFCFLDIRSPGLGDTAMYLCATGRLRDTEAFFGQGTRLTVV.